This T cell receptor (beta chain) was identified in a study of blood T cells in healthy people across ages. V lost 0 bases, J lost 3 bases, and 12 bases lay in between. The CDR3 sequence is 15 residues long. Germline-derived CDR1 and CDR2 are LGHNT and FRNRAP. The use of a sample-barcoded 5' primer and a J-beta primer mix characterized a second PCR of roughly 6 to 11 cycles. Each CDR3 protein is one row after TCRdb ran MiXCR on the 5' RACE reads. The repertoire holds 1.5 million or so distinct CDR3 sequences, with 42% as singletons. Turning to this clonotype: Its antigen is currently unknown.

Whole-study findings and limits: Conclusively comparing naive with antigen-experienced cells was impossible with unsorted PBMCs.

The receptor comes from a woman aged 18-35 years in good health. The sample consisted of blood. The chain carries TRBV12-5 and TRBJ2-7; D is undetermined. The CDR3 protein is CASGLVKGWGYEQYF. For the CDR3, the DNA is TGTGCTAGTGGTTTGGTAAAGGGATGGGGCTACGAGCAGTACTTC.